This entry features one TCR beta chain sequence. Its antigen is unidentified. The PCR employed 60 Vbeta primers together with 13 Jbeta primers. Profiled with immunoSEQ multiplex PCR; TCRdb holds only in-frame clones, not every one. This table holds approximately 120,000 clones, roughly 76% found once. The CDR3 contains 17 residues. Germline loops: CDR1 SGHTA, CDR2 FQGTGA. Trimming cost V 3 bases and J 4 bases; bases outside gene matches: 8. The sample is drawn from a study of cytomegalovirus exposure and HLA in healthy donors. Study observations and caveats: Earlier analysis looked at TCR beta V segments, and most were productive about 90% or about 30% of the time. TCR beta V- and J-gene trimming, according to a later analysis, was linked to a missense DCLRE1C variant. Because they were indistinguishable, some V segments, including TRBV6-2 and TRBV6-3, were excluded. Later analysis reportedly placed an Asian-associated ancestry cluster below the roughly 670-donor mean in N-insertions.

The chain recombines TRBV7-3 with TRBJ2-3, with TRBD2 identical over 12 bases. The sequenced sample consisted of PBMCs. This clonotype originated in a woman between 55 and 75 years old in good health and CMV-seropositive. The CDR3 here is CASSFLPTSGRSDTQYF. CDR3 sequence (DNA): TGTGCCAGCAGCTTCCTTCCGACTAGCGGGAGATCAGATACGCAGTATTTT.